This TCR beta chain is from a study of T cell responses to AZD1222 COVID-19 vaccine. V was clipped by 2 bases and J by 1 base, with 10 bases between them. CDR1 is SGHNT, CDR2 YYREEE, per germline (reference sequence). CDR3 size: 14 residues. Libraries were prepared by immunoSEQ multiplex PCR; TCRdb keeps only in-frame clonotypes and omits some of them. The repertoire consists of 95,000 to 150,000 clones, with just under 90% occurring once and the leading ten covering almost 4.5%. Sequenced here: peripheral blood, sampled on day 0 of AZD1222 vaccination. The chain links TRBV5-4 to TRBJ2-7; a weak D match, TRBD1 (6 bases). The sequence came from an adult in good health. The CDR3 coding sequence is TGTGCCAGCAGCTTCACAGGGAATTCCTACGAGCAGTACTTC. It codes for CASSFTGNSYEQYF.